This record looks at one T cell receptor (beta chain) sequence and its context. Its antigen is currently unknown. This sample was taken from a study of T cells in localized non-small cell lung cancer. The assay was immunoSEQ multiplex PCR, and TCRdb's table has in-frame clones only and misses some. The table lists about 78,000 clones, approximately 85% of them singletons, with under 3.5% in the top ten. Trimming pared 5 bases from V and 6 bases from J, leaving 10 bases between. Looked up from germline, CDR1 is SGHVS and CDR2 is FQNEAQ. The CDR3 length is 13 residues. Whole-study results and caveats: It was uninvolved adjacent lung that showed the highest T cell clonality, exceeding tumor. Median detection of top 100 tumor clones in adjacent lung was over 45 clones. Only one tumor region was sequenced, so heterogeneity remains possible.

This material consisted of peripheral blood, taken before any cancer treatment. This clonotype originated in a man aged 40-75 years with stage I lung adenocarcinoma. The gene calls are TRBV7-8 and TRBJ1-4; D unresolved. The CDR3 nucleotides are TGTGCCAGCAGCCCACGGCCAGATGAAAAACTGTTTTTT. Its protein is CASSPRPDEKLFF.